This paragraph reports one TCR beta chain. Other DNA sequences in this sample translate to the same CDR3. The source of the sample is a study of blood T cell repertoires in COVID-19. Background on the study: T cells, B-cell-depleted T cells, or PBMCs provided the cDNA or gDNA that served as material.

Recovered status applied to Cohort 3 donors who had two consecutive negative PCRs. It also applied to those with clearance or with symptom resolution. Authors' data handling: Reference gene primer amplification gave estimated nucleated cell counts. Clones were read by immunoSEQ multiplex PCR, and TCRdb kept only the in-frame ones, dropping some. The V and J calls and the clone size are those of that table, but D and trimming were determined from the DNA. The table shows hundreds of thousands of clones, with roughly 87% occurring only once. The source is a woman aged 25 to 39 who had recovered from COVID-19. The specimen was PBMCs or T cells enriched from blood (not recorded which).

The CDR3 is CASSPGGNTEAFF. In DNA, the CDR3 is TGTGCCAGCAGCCCAGGGGGAAACACTGAAGCTTTCTTT. This chain connects TRBV3-1 (or the pseudogene TRBV3-2) to TRBJ1-1, with 7 positions matching TRBD1. V was clipped by 4 bases and J by 2 bases; unmatched bases: 1. The CDR3 is 13 residues long. Germline lookup yields CDR1 LGHDT and CDR2 YNNKEL (reference sequence).